These 31 T cell receptor beta chains came from one sample sequenced in a study of cytomegalovirus exposure and HLA in healthy donors. Repertoires were generated with immunoSEQ multiplex PCR, while TCRdb's copy carries only in-frame clones and drops some. The sample consists of 90,000 to 100,000 clones, over 85% of them appearing once. Input material: PBMCs. The receptors shown here come from a woman aged 25 to 39 in good health and CMV-seropositive.

CDR3 DNA: TGTGCCAGCAGTGGGCCTAGCGGGAGGGCCGGTAGTAGGGATACGCAGTATTTT. Translating gives CASSGPSGRAGSRDTQYF. The chain uses TRBV2 and TRBJ2-3; the match to TRBD2 covers 12 bases. Germline V gives CDR1 SNHLY, CDR2 FYNNEI. The CDR3 is 18 amino acids. Trimming removed 4 bases from V and 6 bases from J; junction bases left unmatched: 14.

This clone was found once. The chain is built from TRBV4-1 and TRBJ2-3; 9 nucleotides line up with TRBD2. The CDR3 sequence is 14 residues long. The V and J ends lost 2 bases and 8 bases, in that order; junction bases with no gene match: 5. Looked up from germline, CDR1 is MGHRA and CDR2 is YSYEKL. The CDR3 loop is CASSQLAGEGTQYF. DNA for the CDR3: TGCGCCAGCAGCCAATTAGCGGGAGAGGGTACGCAGTATTTT.

V gene TRBV5-6 combines with J gene TRBJ2-7; D may be TRBD2 (5 bases). The CDR3 totals 15 residues. The germline gives CDR1 SGHDT, CDR2 YYEEEE. V lost 3 bases, J lost 3 bases, and 16 bases lay in between. The CDR3 is CASSSGPGDIYEQYF. DNA of the CDR3: TGTGCCAGCAGCTCAGGCCCCGGGGATATCTACGAGCAGTACTTC.

This chain connects TRBV27 to TRBJ1-2; D perhaps matches TRBD1 (5 bases). V lost 3 bases and J 0 bases, leaving 11 bases between the germline ends. Germline values: CDR1 MNHEY, CDR2 SMNVEV (reference sequence). The CDR3 totals 15 residues. The CDR3 region is CASSFSGTPNYGYTF. CDR3 sequence (DNA): TGTGCCAGCAGTTTTTCGGGGACTCCTAACTATGGCTACACCTTC.

The genes are TRBV30 and TRBJ1-1; D unclear. Trimming cost V 4 bases and J 10 bases, with 10 bases left between them. Germline values: CDR1 GTSNPN, CDR2 SVGIG (reference sequence). The CDR3 spans 10 residues. This CDR3 is CAWIQFSAFF. CDR3 coding DNA: TGTGCCTGGATTCAGTTTTCAGCTTTCTTT.

This clone was observed once. J is TRBJ2-7 and V is TRBV27; TRBD1 aligns across 8 bases. This CDR3 comprises 13 residues. The germline gives CDR1 MNHEY, CDR2 SMNVEV (reference sequence). The J segment lost 5 bases and the V segment lost 6 bases, leaving 6 bases of the junction unmatched. The CDR3 spells CASRRTGSNEQYF. CDR3 DNA sequence: TGTGCCAGCAGACGGACAGGGAGCAACGAGCAGTACTTC.

The chain employs TRBV4-1 and TRBJ2-1, with 8 bases identical to TRBD2. Looked up from germline, CDR1 is MGHRA and CDR2 is YSYEKL. V dropped 1 base and J dropped 6; count of bases not matched to a gene: 8. The CDR3 has 16 residues. CDR3: CASSQGLSGSLNEQFF. CDR3 sequence (DNA): TGCGCCAGCAGCCAAGGTCTGAGCGGGAGTCTCAATGAGCAGTTCTTC.

The chain employs TRBV10-3 and TRBJ2-1; perhaps TRBD2 as D (6 bases). The CDR3 spans 15 residues. Germline V CDR1 and CDR2: ENHRY, SYGVKD. Trimming took off 8 bases at V and 8 bases at J, with 22 bases between the two ends. For the CDR3, the DNA is TGTGCCATCCAGAAAGCGGGCGAGCACGTCCATGAGCAGTTCTTC. Its protein product is CAIQKAGEHVHEQFF.

J is TRBJ2-1 and V is TRBV5-1, with TRBD1 matching over 8 bases. The CDR3 extends over 15 amino acids. Trimming cost V 2 bases and J 13 bases; bases outside gene matches: 14. In germline, CDR1 is SGHRS, CDR2 YFSETQ. CDR3 sequence: CASSFRQGRFEPQFF. The CDR3 nucleotides are TGCGCCAGCAGCTTCAGACAGGGGAGGTTCGAGCCCCAGTTCTTC.

This chain uses TRBV5-6 with TRBJ1-2, with 9 positions matching TRBD1. There are 16 residues in the CDR3. From germline, CDR1 is SGHDT and CDR2 YYEEEE. With 4 bases clipped from V and 8 bases from J, the junction kept 15 bases outside the gene matches. CDR3 DNA: TGTGCCAGCAGCACACACACCCCGGACAGGGGTTGGGGCTACACCTTC. This codes for CASSTHTPDRGWGYTF.

The chain has TRBV5-6 and TRBJ2-1; the match to TRBD2 covers 8 bases. Unmatched junction bases numbered 16, after V lost 0 bases and J lost 8 bases. CDR1 is SGHDT and CDR2 is YYEEEE in the germline V gene. This CDR3 is 18 amino acids long. The CDR3 DNA reads TGTGCCAGCAGCTTGGCCGTGGGCGGGAGGCGGCTTATATATGAGCAGTTCTTC. Translating gives CASSLAVGGRRLIYEQFF.

The J gene is TRBJ1-5, the V gene TRBV7-2; tentative D call: TRBD1 (5 bases). V shed 5 bases and J shed 2 bases, with 19 bases lying between them. Germline-derived CDR1 and CDR2 are SGHTA and FQGNSA. This CDR3 comprises 17 residues. CDR3 DNA: TGTGCCAGCAGCCCCGACAGACGACTGTTAGGCAATCAGCCCCAGCATTTT. This translates into CASSPDRRLLGNQPQHF.

The rearrangement joins TRBV6-5 to TRBJ1-5; TRBD1 agrees at 12 bases. This CDR3 region has 14 residues. The junction had 1 base not matched to a gene; V was cut back by 9 bases and J by 1 base. Germline V gene sequence: CDR1 MNHEY, CDR2 SVGAGI. CDR3 in DNA: TGTGCCAGTGGGACAGGGGGCAGCAATCAGCCCCAGCATTTT. Translating it yields CASGTGGSNQPQHF.

This chain links TRBV7-9 with TRBJ2-1; TRBD1 matches 9 bases. The CDR3 consists of 16 residues. The J segment lost 2 bases and the V segment lost 5 bases, leaving 7 bases of the junction unmatched. Germline V lookup: CDR1 SEHNR, CDR2 FQNEAQ (reference sequence). CDR3 DNA sequence: TGTGCCAGCAGCCCCCGGGGGACAGGGACCTACAATGAGCAGTTCTTC. Its translation is CASSPRGTGTYNEQFF.

In its sample, this clone was seen once. This chain links TRBV27 with TRBJ2-1, with 8 bases matching TRBD2. CDR1 MNHEY and CDR2 SMNVEV come from the germline V gene (reference sequence). This CDR3 has 15 amino acids. J was trimmed by 1 base and V by 6 bases; bases with no gene match: 5. The CDR3 coding sequence is TGTGCCAGCAGATCCCGGGGGGGGTCCTACAATGAGCAGTTCTTC. It is translated as CASRSRGGSYNEQFF.

The chain recombines TRBV16 with TRBJ1-1, with D possibly being TRBD1 (5 bases). The germline gives CDR1 KGHSY, CDR2 FQNENV. CDR3 length: 12 amino acids. Deletions cut 4 bases from V and 7 bases from J, with 10 bases between. The CDR3 nucleotides read TGTGCCAGCAGCCTGGGGGGAAATGAAGCTTTCTTT. Protein sequence: CASSLGGNEAFF.

The chain combines TRBV7-6 with TRBJ2-7, with D perhaps TRBD1 (7 bases). Trimming pared 1 base from V and 7 bases from J, leaving 11 bases between. CDR3 length: 13 residues. Per germline, CDR1 SGHVS and CDR2 FNYEAQ. CDR3 nucleotide sequence: TGTGCCAGCAGCTTAGAGGGGGCGGGAGAGCAGTACTTC. Translation gives CASSLEGAGEQYF.

V is TRBV19 and J is TRBJ1-2; D unclear. This CDR3 contains 14 residues. The V end lost 3 bases, the J end lost 4 bases, and 12 bases lay between the germline ends. In germline, CDR1 is LNHDA, CDR2 SQIVND (reference sequence). The CDR3 region is CASSMTTLSYGYTF. The CDR3 DNA follows: TGTGCCAGTAGTATGACAACCTTGAGCTATGGCTACACCTTC.

This rearrangement joins TRBV28 to TRBJ2-5; tentatively, D is TRBD2 (6 bases). Trimming left V 4 bases short and J 5 bases short, with 17 bases between. CDR1 and CDR2 (germline): MDHEN, SYDVKM. The CDR3 runs 15 residues. The CDR3, as DNA: TGTGCCAGCAGTTGGGCGGGGACCCTAAGGGAGACCCAGTACTTC. This gives the protein CASSWAGTLRETQYF. Drawing the rest from reference TRBV28 and TRBJ2-5, the complete variable domain is DVKVTQSSRYLVKRTGEKVFLECVQDMDHENMFWYRQDPGLGLRLIYFSYDVKMKEKGDIPEGYSVSREKKERFSLILESASTNQTSMYLCASSWAGTLRETQYFGPGTRLLVL.

The V gene is TRBV18, the J gene TRBJ2-1, with D possibly TRBD1 on 6 matching bases. The CDR3 loop spans 13 amino acids. The germline V and J ends were trimmed by 4 bases and 5 bases, with 9 bases remaining between them. The germline gives CDR1 KGHSH, CDR2 LQKENI. DNA for the CDR3: TGTGCCAGCTCACGGGACACTGACAATGAGCAGTTCTTC. Protein product: CASSRDTDNEQFF.

The V gene is TRBV29-1, the J gene TRBJ1-2; 7 nucleotides agree with TRBD1. Germline V gene sequence: CDR1 SQVTM, CDR2 ANQGSEA. J was trimmed by 5 bases and V by 4 bases; bases with no gene match: 13. The CDR3 has 15 residues. The CDR3 spells CSVGGVQGVGYGYTF. The CDR3 DNA is TGCAGCGTTGGAGGTGTCCAGGGGGTTGGATATGGCTACACCTTC.

This rearrangement joins TRBV2 to TRBJ2-5, with 10 nucleotides matching TRBD1. J was trimmed by 7 bases and V by 4 bases; bases with no gene match: 6. The germline V gene encodes CDR1 SNHLY and CDR2 FYNNEI. The CDR3 length is 14 residues. The CDR3 sequence is CASSGGTGDGTQYF. For the CDR3, the DNA is TGTGCCAGCAGTGGAGGGACAGGGGACGGGACCCAGTACTTC.

A single count supports this clone. This sequence joins TRBV28 and TRBJ2-7; D might be TRBD2 (5 bases). Per germline, CDR1 MDHEN and CDR2 SYDVKM. CDR3 size: 10 residues. V was pared by 8 bases and J by 6 bases, with 8 bases between. CDR3 in DNA: TGTGCCAGCGAAGGAGGCGAGCAGTACTTC. This encodes CASEGGEQYF.

The chain uses TRBV30 and TRBJ2-7; possibly TRBD1 for D (5 bases). The germline gives CDR1 GTSNPN, CDR2 SVGIG (reference sequence). Trimming took off 2 bases at V and 2 bases at J, with 13 bases between the two ends. CDR3 length: 14 residues. CDR3 sequence: CAWSRGIRTYEQYF. In nucleotides, the CDR3 is TGTGCCTGGAGTAGGGGAATCAGGACCTACGAGCAGTACTTC.

The rearrangement uses TRBV4-2 and TRBJ2-5, with 8 bases fitting TRBD2. Germline CDR1 is LGHNA and CDR2 is YNFKEQ. This CDR3 region has 15 residues. V was pared by 5 bases and J by 4 bases, with 9 bases of the junction left unmatched. CDR3 sequence: CASSKAGEGGETQYF. CDR3 DNA sequence: TGTGCCAGCAGCAAAGCGGGAGAGGGAGGAGAGACCCAGTACTTC.

The V gene is TRBV18, the J gene TRBJ1-2; TRBD1 aligns across 8 bases. The V gene's germline CDR1 is KGHSH and CDR2 LQKENI. The CDR3 extends over 15 amino acids. The V and J ends lost 2 bases and 7 bases, in that order; junction bases with no gene match: 9. The CDR3 is CASSPANGQGGGYTF. CDR3 nucleotide sequence: TGTGCCAGCTCACCAGCTAACGGACAGGGAGGTGGCTACACCTTC.

The rearrangement joins TRBV10-3 to TRBJ2-5; 10 positions agree with TRBD1. With V trimmed by 4 bases and J by 4 bases, 3 bases remained unmatched. The CDR3 sequence is 14 residues long. The germline gives CDR1 ENHRY, CDR2 SYGVKD. The CDR3 DNA is TGTGCCATCAGTGGACAGGGGGCAGGAGAGACCCAGTACTTC. Its protein is CAISGQGAGETQYF.

The chain carries TRBV7-9 and TRBJ1-4; 9 bases are shared with TRBD1. The V and J ends lost 5 bases and 7 bases, in that order; junction bases with no gene match: 5. Germline V CDR1 and CDR2: SEHNR, FQNEAQ (reference sequence). The CDR3 has 14 amino acids. The DNA for the CDR3 is TGTGCCAGCAGCCGGGACAGGGCGGGTGAAAAACTGTTTTTT. It translates to CASSRDRAGEKLFF. The whole variable domain, filled in from reference TRBV7-9 and TRBJ1-4, reads DTGVSQNPRHKITKRGQNVTFRCDPISEHNRLYWYRQTLGQGPEFLTYFQNEAQLEKSRLLSDRFSAERPKGSFSTLEIQRTEQGDSAMYLCASSRDRAGEKLFFGSGTQLSVL.

V usage is TRBV30 and J usage is TRBJ2-3; 7 bases map to TRBD1. From germline, CDR1 is GTSNPN and CDR2 SVGIG (reference sequence). V dropped 0 bases and J dropped 7; count of bases not matched to a gene: 10. There are 15 residues in the CDR3. CDR3 region: CAWSVNTGVRNTQYF. Written as DNA, the CDR3 is TGTGCCTGGAGTGTAAACACAGGGGTGAGAAATACGCAGTATTTT.

The J gene is TRBJ2-5, the V gene TRBV4-2; TRBD2 aligns across 13 bases. Trimming took 2 bases from V and 1 from J; bases not matched to a gene: 10. The CDR3 has 19 residues. Germline V CDR1 and CDR2: LGHNA, YNFKEQ. The CDR3 loop reads CASSQHGTSGTGVQETQYF. The CDR3 region has the DNA TGTGCCAGCAGCCAACATGGGACTAGCGGGACCGGGGTCCAAGAGACCCAGTACTTC.

V and J are TRBV4-1 and TRBJ2-1; no firm D call. Trimming cost V 2 bases and J 0 bases, with 14 bases left between them. CDR3 length: 17 residues. Germline loops: CDR1 MGHRA, CDR2 YSYEKL. The CDR3 bases are TGCGCCAGCAGCCAATCGCAGGCTGACCTCTCCTACAATGAGCAGTTCTTC. Its protein product is CASSQSQADLSYNEQFF.